This T cell receptor (beta chain) was identified during a study of post-analysis software for immune sequencing data. Broader study findings: Included in a set of 5 or 6 TRBV segments more frequent in patients than controls were TRBV5-6, TRBV5-1 and TRBV20-1.

Regarding this clonotype: Antigen unknown.

Prepared TCR beta cDNA libraries contained unique molecular identifiers. One entry per CDR3 protein, called by TCRdb with MiXCR from the PCR reads. The table has around 770,000 distinct CDR3 sequences, about 45% seen once. V lost 1 base, J lost 5 bases, and 6 bases stayed unmatched. The germline V gene encodes CDR1 MNHNS and CDR2 SASEGT. This CDR3 contains 16 residues. The chain combines TRBV6-1 with TRBJ2-7; 12 bases fit TRBD2. The sample taken for sequencing was blood. This clonotype was obtained from a girl under 18 with multiple sclerosis. CDR3 nucleotide sequence: TGTGCCAGCAGTGAAGTGTCGACTAGCGGGAGCGACGAGCAGTACTTC. It yields the protein CASSEVSTSGSDEQYF.